These 15 T cell receptor beta chains came from one sample sequenced in a study of T cells in Graves' hyperthyroidism and ophthalmopathy (dated by TCRdb to between 2018 and 2021). The library was produced with multiplex PCR. The sequencing machine was an Illumina HiSeq 2000. Amplification of TCR beta CDR3 regions was carried out from RNA transcripts. For the first round of RT-PCR on the TCR CDR3, the HTBI primer set was used together with the Qiagen OneStep RT-PCR kit. TCRdb redid the processing of the public reads, applying fastp at Q25 and MiXCR, and retained in-frame beta chains. Merged by CDR3 protein, the rows form single entries marked with the most common genes and DNA. This sample has 480,000 or so distinct CDR3 sequences in its table, and approximately 14% of those were observed once. Clones ranked in the top ten supply less than 20% of the sample. Input material: blood. The receptors were gathered from a young woman with Graves' hyperthyroidism.

This clonotype came up many times. The chain joins TRBV20-1 to TRBJ2-5; D may be TRBD2 (6 bases). The CDR3 loop spans 14 amino acids. V gave up 3 bases and J gave up 2 bases, with 13 bases separating them. Germline V gene lookup returns CDR1 DFQATT and CDR2 SNEGSKA (reference sequence). CDR3 sequence (DNA): TGCAGTGCTAGGCGGGACCTCTCACAAGAGACCCAGTACTTC. It encodes CSARRDLSQETQYF.

This clonotype was recorded at least ten times. The chain couples TRBV14 to TRBJ1-1; unclear D gene. CDR1 is SGHDN, CDR2 FVKESK, per germline. Deletions cut 0 bases from V and 11 bases from J, with 10 bases between. The length of the CDR3 is 12 residues. DNA of the CDR3: TGTGCCAGCAGCCAAGATCAGTATGGGGCTTTCTTT. Its translation is CASSQDQYGAFF. Drawing the rest from reference TRBV14 and TRBJ1-1, the complete variable domain is EAGVTQFPSHSVIEKGQTVTLRCDPISGHDNLYWYRRVMGKEIKFLLHFVKESKQDESGMPNNRFLAERTGGTYSTLKVQPAELEDSGVYFCASSQDQYGAFFGQGTRLTVV.

Only a few counts were recorded for this clonotype. This chain uses TRBV7-2 with TRBJ1-1, with unresolved D. V lost 2 bases to trimming and J lost 11 bases, with 9 bases between them. The CDR3 spans 11 residues. Germline loops: CDR1 SGHTA, CDR2 FQGNSA. The CDR3 DNA follows: TGTGCCAGCAGCTTAACGCCCCAGGCTTTCTTT. It is translated as CASSLTPQAFF.

This clonotype was observed at least ten times. The chain is built from TRBV12-5 and TRBJ1-2; D call uncertain. The CDR3 is made up of 15 amino acids. V was cut by 2 bases and J by 5 bases, with 15 bases left in between. The germline V gene has CDR1 LGHNT and CDR2 FRNRAP. The CDR3 sequence is CASGLIQGGRYGYTF. CDR3 bases: TGTGCTAGTGGTTTGATTCAAGGCGGGAGGTATGGCTACACCTTC.

This clonotype was seen many times. This chain links TRBV27 with TRBJ2-1; D tentatively fits TRBD1 or TRBD2 (5 bases each). The CDR3 is made up of 14 amino acids. Trimming left V 3 bases short and J 5 bases short, with 11 bases between. Germline CDR1 reads MNHEY; CDR2 reads SMNVEV (reference sequence). The CDR3 region is CASSFWDQNNEQFF. As DNA, the CDR3 is TGTGCCAGCAGTTTCTGGGACCAAAACAATGAGCAGTTCTTC.

Many counts were recorded for this clonotype. This chain uses TRBV20-1 with TRBJ2-1; 7 nucleotides align to TRBD2. Germline trimming cut 1 base from V and 2 bases from J; bases unmatched to any gene: 5. CDR1 and CDR2 from the germline V gene are DFQATT and SNEGSKA (reference sequence). The CDR3 totals 15 residues. This CDR3 reads CSARASSGTYNEQFF. CDR3 sequence (DNA): TGCAGTGCTAGAGCATCTAGCGGCACCTACAATGAGCAGTTCTTC.

As DNA, the CDR3 is TGTGCCAGCAGCCTCCCAGGGGGGTCCAATCTTGGGACCCAGTACTTC. It codes for CASSLPGGSNLGTQYF. The chain has TRBV6-2 or TRBV6-3 and TRBJ2-5; perhaps TRBD1 as D (7 bases). The V end was cut by 6 bases, the J end by 7 bases, with 24 bases between. CDR3 length equals 16 residues. Germline CDR1 is MNHEY and CDR2 is SVGEGT.

This clonotype was seen many times. This chain connects TRBV27 to TRBJ1-2; D is ambiguous. Trimming removed 6 bases from V and 0 bases from J, with 14 bases in between. The CDR3 covers 15 residues. The germline gives CDR1 MNHEY, CDR2 SMNVEV (reference sequence). CDR3 residues: CASREMDRANYGYTF. The CDR3 DNA reads as TGTGCCAGCAGGGAAATGGATCGAGCTAACTATGGCTACACCTTC.

This clonotype was counted at least ten times. The V call is TRBV18, the J call TRBJ2-1, with TRBD2 as a possible D gene (6 bases). Germline CDR1 reads KGHSH; CDR2 reads LQKENI. The CDR3 extends over 19 amino acids. V was shortened by 2 bases and J by 1 base, with 21 bases between the two germline ends. In DNA, the CDR3 is TGTGCCAGCTCACCAAGGGCGGCTAACGGGAGTAGTTCCTACAATGAGCAGTTCTTC. Amino acids: CASSPRAANGSSSYNEQFF.

The chain links TRBV2 to TRBJ2-3; 7 bases agree with TRBD2. The trim removed 5 bases at V and 0 bases at J, leaving 8 bases unmatched. The germline V gene encodes CDR1 SNHLY and CDR2 FYNNEI. The CDR3 contains 16 residues. CDR3 nucleotides: TGTGCCAGCAGTCTCGACAGCGGGATGAGCACAGATACGCAGTATTTT. This codes for CASSLDSGMSTDTQYF.

This clonotype was seen at least ten times. The chain combines TRBV10-3 with TRBJ2-3; 9 bases are a match to TRBD1. The CDR3 runs to 15 residues. V lost 5 bases and J lost 3; bases outside the gene matches: 6. Per the germline V gene, CDR1 is ENHRY and CDR2 is SYGVKD. The CDR3 is CAISPTGTGTDTQYF. Here the CDR3 DNA reads TGTGCCATCAGTCCGACCGGGACAGGGACAGATACGCAGTATTTT.

The table lists this clonotype with many counts. J is TRBJ2-7 and V is TRBV18; the D is unclear. The CDR3 extends over 14 amino acids. In germline, CDR1 is KGHSH, CDR2 LQKENI. V was trimmed by 3 bases and J by 3 bases, leaving 12 bases between them. The CDR3 here is CASSPFGGNYEQYF. The CDR3 nucleotides are TGTGCCAGCTCACCGTTTGGCGGTAACTACGAGCAGTACTTC.

This clonotype was detected ten times or more. The V and J genes are TRBV2 and TRBJ1-2, with no clear D. The germline V and J ends were trimmed by 1 base and 4 bases, with 13 bases remaining between them. CDR1 and CDR2 from the germline V gene are SNHLY and FYNNEI. The CDR3 has 15 residues. In DNA form, the CDR3 reads TGTGCCAGCAGTGAAGTCTTCCAAACCCTCTATGGCTACACCTTC. As protein: CASSEVFQTLYGYTF.

J is TRBJ1-1 and V is TRBV5-1; tentative D call: TRBD1 (6 bases). Germline assignment: CDR1 SGHRS and CDR2 YFSETQ. This CDR3 contains 14 residues. Trimming stripped 4 bases from V and 4 bases from J, with 14 bases between. This CDR3 is CASSPRTVGTEAFF. Written as DNA, the CDR3 is TGCGCCAGCAGCCCGAGGACAGTTGGCACTGAAGCTTTCTTT. Looking up the rest from reference TRBV5-1 and TRBJ1-1 gives the full variable domain: KAGVTQTPRYLIKTRGQQVTLSCSPISGHRSVSWYQQTPGQGLQFLFEYFSETQRNKGNFPGRFSGRQFSNSRSEMNVSTLELGDSALYLCASSPRTVGTEAFFGQGTRLTVV.

The rearrangement joins TRBV6-5 to TRBJ1-1; D perhaps matches TRBD1 (6 bases). Trimming cost V 7 bases and J 5 bases, with 20 bases left between them. The CDR3 consists of 15 residues. CDR1 MNHEY and CDR2 SVGAGI come from the germline V gene. The CDR3 DNA is TGTGCCAGCACTTTATGGGGGGCAAAGGGTACTGAAGCTTTCTTT. Translating gives CASTLWGAKGTEAFF.